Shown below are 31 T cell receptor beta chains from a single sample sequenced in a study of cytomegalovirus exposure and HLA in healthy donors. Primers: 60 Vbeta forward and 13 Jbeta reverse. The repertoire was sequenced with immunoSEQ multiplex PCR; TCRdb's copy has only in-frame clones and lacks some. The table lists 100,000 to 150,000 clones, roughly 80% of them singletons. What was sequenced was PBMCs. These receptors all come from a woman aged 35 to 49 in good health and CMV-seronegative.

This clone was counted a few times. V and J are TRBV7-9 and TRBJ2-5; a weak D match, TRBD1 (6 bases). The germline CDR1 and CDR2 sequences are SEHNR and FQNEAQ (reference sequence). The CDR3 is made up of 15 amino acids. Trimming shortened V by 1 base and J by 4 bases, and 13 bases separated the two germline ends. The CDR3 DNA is TGTGCCAGCAGCTTAGAAGGGCTAGGGGGAGAGACCCAGTACTTC. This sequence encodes CASSLEGLGGETQYF.

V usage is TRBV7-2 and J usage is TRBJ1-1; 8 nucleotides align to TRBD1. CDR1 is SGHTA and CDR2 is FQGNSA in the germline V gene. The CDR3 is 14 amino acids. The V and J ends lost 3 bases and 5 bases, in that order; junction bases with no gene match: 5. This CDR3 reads CASSFQGARTEAFF. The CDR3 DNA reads TGTGCCAGCAGCTTTCAGGGGGCGCGGACTGAAGCTTTCTTT. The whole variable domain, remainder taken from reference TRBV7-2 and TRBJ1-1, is GAGVSQSPSNKVTEKGKDVELRCDPISGHTALYWYRQSLGQGLEFLIYFQGNSAPDKSGLPSDRFSAERTGGSVSTLTIQRTQQEDSAVYLCASSFQGARTEAFFGQGTRLTVV.

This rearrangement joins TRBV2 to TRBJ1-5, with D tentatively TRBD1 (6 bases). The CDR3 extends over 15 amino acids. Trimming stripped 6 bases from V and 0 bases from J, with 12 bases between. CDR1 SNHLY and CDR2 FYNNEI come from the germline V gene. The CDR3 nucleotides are TGTGCCAGCAGACGAAGACAGGATAGCAATCAGCCCCAGCATTTT. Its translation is CASRRRQDSNQPQHF.

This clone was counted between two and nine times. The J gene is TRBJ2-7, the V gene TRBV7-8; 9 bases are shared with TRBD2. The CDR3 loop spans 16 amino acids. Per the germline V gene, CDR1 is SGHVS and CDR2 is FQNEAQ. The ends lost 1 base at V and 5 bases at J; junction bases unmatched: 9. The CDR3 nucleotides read TGTGCCAGCAGCTTAGTTTCTGGCGGGAGGGCCCACGAGCAGTACTTC. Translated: CASSLVSGGRAHEQYF.

CDR3 in amino acids: CASSLYAGDYEQYF. CDR3 nucleotide sequence: TGTGCCAGCAGCTTATATGCGGGAGACTACGAGCAGTACTTC. The chain uses TRBV7-2 and TRBJ2-7; TRBD2 aligns across 7 bases. V was clipped by 2 bases and J by 3 bases; unmatched bases: 4. Germline V gene sequence: CDR1 SGHTA, CDR2 FQGNSA. The CDR3 length is 14 residues.

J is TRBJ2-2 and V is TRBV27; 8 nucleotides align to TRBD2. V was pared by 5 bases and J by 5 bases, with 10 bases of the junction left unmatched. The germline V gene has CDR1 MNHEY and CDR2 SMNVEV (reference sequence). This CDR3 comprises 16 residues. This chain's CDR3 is CASSTPSGGPTGELFF. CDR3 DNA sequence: TGTGCCAGCAGTACCCCCAGCGGGGGCCCGACCGGGGAGCTGTTTTTT.

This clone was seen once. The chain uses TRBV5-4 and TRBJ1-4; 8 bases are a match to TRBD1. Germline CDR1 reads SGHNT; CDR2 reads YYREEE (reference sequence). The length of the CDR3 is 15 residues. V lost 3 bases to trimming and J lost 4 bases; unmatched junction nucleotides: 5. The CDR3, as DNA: TGTGCCAGCAGCTCCAGGGGGCTCGGTAATGAAAAACTGTTTTTT. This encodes CASSSRGLGNEKLFF. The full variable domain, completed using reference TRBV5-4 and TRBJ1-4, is ETGVTQSPTHLIKTRGQQVTLRCSSQSGHNTVSWYQQALGQGPQFIFQYYREEENGRGNFPPRFSGLQFPNYSSELNVNALELDDSALYLCASSSRGLGNEKLFFGSGTQLSVL.

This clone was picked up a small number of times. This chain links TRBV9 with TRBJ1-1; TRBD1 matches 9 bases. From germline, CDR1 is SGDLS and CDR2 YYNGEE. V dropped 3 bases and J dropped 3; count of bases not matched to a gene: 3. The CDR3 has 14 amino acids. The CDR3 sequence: CASSARTGDTEAFF. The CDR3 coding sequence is TGTGCCAGCAGCGCCAGGACAGGGGACACTGAAGCTTTCTTT.

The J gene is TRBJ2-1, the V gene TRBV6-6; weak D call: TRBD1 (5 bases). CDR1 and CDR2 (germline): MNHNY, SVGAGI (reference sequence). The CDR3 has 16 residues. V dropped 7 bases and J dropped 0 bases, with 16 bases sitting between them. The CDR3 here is CASTQRQGLSYNEQFF. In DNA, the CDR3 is TGTGCCAGCACCCAACGTCAGGGTCTCTCCTACAATGAGCAGTTCTTC.

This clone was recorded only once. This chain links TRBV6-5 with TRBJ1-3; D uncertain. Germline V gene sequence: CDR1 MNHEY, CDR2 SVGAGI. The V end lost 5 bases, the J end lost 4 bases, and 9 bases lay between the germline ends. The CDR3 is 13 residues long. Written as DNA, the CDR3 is TGTGCCAGCAGTCGTCCTCGGGGAAACACCATATATTTT. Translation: CASSRPRGNTIYF.

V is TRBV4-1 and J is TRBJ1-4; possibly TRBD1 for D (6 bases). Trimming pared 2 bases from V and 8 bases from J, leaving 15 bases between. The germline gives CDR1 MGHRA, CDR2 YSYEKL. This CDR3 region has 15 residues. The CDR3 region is CASSQLQGAREKLFF. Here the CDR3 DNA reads TGCGCCAGCAGCCAATTACAGGGCGCAAGAGAAAAACTGTTTTTT.

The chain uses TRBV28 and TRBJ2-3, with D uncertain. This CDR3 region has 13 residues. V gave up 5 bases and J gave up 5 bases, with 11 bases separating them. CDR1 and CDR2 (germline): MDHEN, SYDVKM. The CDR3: CASSPNRVDTQYF. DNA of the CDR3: TGTGCCAGCAGTCCAAACAGAGTAGATACGCAGTATTTT.

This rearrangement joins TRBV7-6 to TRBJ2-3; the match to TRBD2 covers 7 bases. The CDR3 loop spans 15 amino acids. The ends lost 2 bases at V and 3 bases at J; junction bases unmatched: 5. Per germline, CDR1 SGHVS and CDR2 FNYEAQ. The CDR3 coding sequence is TGTGCCAGCAGCTTACCAGCTAGCGGTACAGATACGCAGTATTTT. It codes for CASSLPASGTDTQYF.

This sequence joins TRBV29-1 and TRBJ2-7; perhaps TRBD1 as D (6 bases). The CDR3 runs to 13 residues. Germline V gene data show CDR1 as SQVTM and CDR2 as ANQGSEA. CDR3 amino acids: CKSSRGSSYEQYF. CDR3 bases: TGCAAATCATCCAGGGGAAGCTCCTACGAGCAGTACTTC.

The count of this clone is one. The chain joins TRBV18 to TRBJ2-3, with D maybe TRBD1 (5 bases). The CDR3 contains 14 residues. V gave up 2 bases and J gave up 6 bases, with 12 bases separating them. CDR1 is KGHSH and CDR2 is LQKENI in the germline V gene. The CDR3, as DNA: TGTGCCAGCTCACCATCTTCAGGGTTTGATACGCAGTATTTT. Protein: CASSPSSGFDTQYF.

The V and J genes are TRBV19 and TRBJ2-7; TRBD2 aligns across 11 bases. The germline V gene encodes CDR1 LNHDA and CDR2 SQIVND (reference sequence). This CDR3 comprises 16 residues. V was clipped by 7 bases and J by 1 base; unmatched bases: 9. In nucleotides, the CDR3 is TGTGCCAGTACTCACGGAGGGACTAGCGGATCCTACGAGCAGTACTTC. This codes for CASTHGGTSGSYEQYF.

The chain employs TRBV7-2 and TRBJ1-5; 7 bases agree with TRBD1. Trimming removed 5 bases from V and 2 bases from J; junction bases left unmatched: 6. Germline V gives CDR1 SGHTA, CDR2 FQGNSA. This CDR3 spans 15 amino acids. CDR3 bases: TGTGCCAGCAGCGACAGGGCGCTGGGCAATCAGCCCCAGCATTTT. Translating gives CASSDRALGNQPQHF.

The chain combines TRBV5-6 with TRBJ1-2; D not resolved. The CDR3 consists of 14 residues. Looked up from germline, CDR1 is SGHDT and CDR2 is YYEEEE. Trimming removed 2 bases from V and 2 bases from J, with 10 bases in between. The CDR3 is CASSFEGGNYGYTF. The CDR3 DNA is TGTGCCAGCAGCTTCGAGGGCGGCAACTATGGCTACACCTTC.

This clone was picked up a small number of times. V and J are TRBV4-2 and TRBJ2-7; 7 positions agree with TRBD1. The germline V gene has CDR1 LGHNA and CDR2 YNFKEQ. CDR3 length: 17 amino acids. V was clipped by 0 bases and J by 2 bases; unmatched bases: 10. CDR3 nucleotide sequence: TGTGCCAGCAGCCAAGACCATCACGGGACAGTAACCTACGAGCAGTACTTC. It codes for CASSQDHHGTVTYEQYF.

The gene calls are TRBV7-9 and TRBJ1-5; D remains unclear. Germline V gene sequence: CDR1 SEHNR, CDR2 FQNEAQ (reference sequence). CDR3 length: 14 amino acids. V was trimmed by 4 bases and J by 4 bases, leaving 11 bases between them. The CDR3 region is CASSSPGFNQPQHF. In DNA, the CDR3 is TGTGCCAGCAGCTCCCCCGGTTTTAATCAGCCCCAGCATTTT.

DNA for the CDR3: TGTGCCAGCAGTCTCGGACTAGCTTACGAGCAGTACTTC. Amino acid sequence: CASSLGLAYEQYF. The chain couples TRBV6-6 to TRBJ2-7; 8 nucleotides line up with TRBD2. In germline, CDR1 is MNHNY, CDR2 SVGAGI (reference sequence). After removal of 5 bases from V and 4 bases from J, the junction contained 4 bases not matched to a gene. The CDR3 length is 13 residues.

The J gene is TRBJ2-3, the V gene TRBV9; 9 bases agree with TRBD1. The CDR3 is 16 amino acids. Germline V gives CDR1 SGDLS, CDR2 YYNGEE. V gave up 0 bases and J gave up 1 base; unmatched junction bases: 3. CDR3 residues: CASSVGWTGGTDTQYF. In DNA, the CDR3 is TGTGCCAGCAGCGTAGGTTGGACAGGGGGCACAGATACGCAGTATTTT.

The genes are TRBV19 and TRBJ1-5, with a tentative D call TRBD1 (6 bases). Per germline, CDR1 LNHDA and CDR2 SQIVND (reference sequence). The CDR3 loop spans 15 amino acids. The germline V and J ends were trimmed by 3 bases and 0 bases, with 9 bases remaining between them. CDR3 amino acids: CASSILDSSNQPQHF. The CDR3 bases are TGTGCCAGTAGTATTTTGGACAGTAGCAATCAGCCCCAGCATTTT. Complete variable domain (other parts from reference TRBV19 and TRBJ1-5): DGGITQSPKYLFRKEGQNVTLSCEQNLNHDAMYWYRQDPGQGLRLIYYSQIVNDFQKGDIAEGYSVSREKKESFPLTVTSAQKNPTAFYLCASSILDSSNQPQHFGDGTRLSIL.

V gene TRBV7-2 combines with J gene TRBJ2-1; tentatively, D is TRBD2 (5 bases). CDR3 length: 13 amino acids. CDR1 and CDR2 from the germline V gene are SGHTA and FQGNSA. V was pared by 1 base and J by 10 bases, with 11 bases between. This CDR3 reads CASSLVAGSEQFF. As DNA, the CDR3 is TGTGCCAGCAGCTTAGTAGCTGGGAGCGAGCAGTTCTTC.

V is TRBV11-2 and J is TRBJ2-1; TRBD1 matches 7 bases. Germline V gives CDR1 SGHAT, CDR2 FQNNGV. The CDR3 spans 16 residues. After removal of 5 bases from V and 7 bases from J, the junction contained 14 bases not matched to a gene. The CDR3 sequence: CASSQYSGTVSNEQFF. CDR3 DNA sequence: TGTGCCAGCAGCCAATACTCCGGGACAGTATCGAATGAGCAGTTCTTC.

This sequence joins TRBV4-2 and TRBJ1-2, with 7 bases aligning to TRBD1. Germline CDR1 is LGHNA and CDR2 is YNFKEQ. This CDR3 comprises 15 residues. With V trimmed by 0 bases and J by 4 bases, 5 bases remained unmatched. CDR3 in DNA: TGTGCCAGCAGCCAAGATACAGGGGAAGTCTATGGCTACACCTTC. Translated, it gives CASSQDTGEVYGYTF.

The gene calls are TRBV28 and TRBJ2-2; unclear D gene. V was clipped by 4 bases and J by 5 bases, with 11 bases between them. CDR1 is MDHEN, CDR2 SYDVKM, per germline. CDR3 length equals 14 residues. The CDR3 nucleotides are TGTGCCAGCAGTTCCCCGATGGAGACCGGGGAGCTGTTTTTT. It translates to CASSSPMETGELFF.

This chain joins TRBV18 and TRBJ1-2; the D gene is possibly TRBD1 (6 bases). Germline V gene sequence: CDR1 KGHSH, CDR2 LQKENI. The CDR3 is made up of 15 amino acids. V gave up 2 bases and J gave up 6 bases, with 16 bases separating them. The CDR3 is CASSPARGARDGYTF. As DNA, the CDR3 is TGTGCCAGCTCACCAGCGCGGGGGGCGAGAGATGGCTACACCTTC.

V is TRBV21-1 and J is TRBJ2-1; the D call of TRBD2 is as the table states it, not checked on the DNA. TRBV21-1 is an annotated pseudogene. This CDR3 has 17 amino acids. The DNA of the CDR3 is TGTGCCAGCAGCAAAGCCCTAGCGGGATCAAGGTACAATGAGCAGTTCTTC. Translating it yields CASSKALAGSRYNEQFF.

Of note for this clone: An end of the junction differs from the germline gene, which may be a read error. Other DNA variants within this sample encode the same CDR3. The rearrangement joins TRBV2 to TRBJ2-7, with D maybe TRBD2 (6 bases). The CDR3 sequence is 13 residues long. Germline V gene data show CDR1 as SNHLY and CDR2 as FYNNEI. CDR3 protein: CAGSGLAQYEQYF. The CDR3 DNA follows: TGTGCCGGAAGCGGGTTAGCCCAATACGAGCAATACTTC.

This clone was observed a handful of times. The CDR3 region is CASSSAWGRQETQYF. The DNA of the CDR3 is TGTGCCAGCAGCTCGGCTTGGGGGCGCCAAGAGACCCAGTACTTC. J is TRBJ2-5 and V is TRBV7-8, with D possibly being TRBD1 (6 bases). Germline V gene sequence: CDR1 SGHVS, CDR2 FQNEAQ. V was shortened by 4 bases and J by 1 base, with 13 bases between the two germline ends. The CDR3 has 15 amino acids.